The next 13 T cell receptor beta chains were all read from a single sample in a study of blood T cell repertoires in COVID-19. Clones were sequenced by immunoSEQ multiplex PCR, and TCRdb holds only the in-frame ones, with some missing. The sample shows under 250,000 clones, 80% to 90% of them seen only once. What was sequenced was PBMCs or T cells enriched from blood (not recorded which). These TCRs come from a woman aged 40 to 49 who had been exposed to COVID-19.

This chain uses TRBV7-8 with TRBJ1-1; D uncertain. The germline V and J ends were trimmed by 2 bases and 1 base, with 11 bases remaining between them. This CDR3 is built from 15 residues. Germline V gene lookup returns CDR1 SGHVS and CDR2 FQNEAQ. The CDR3 loop is CASSLFTAGNTEAFF. Here the CDR3 DNA reads TGTGCCAGCAGCTTATTTACAGCCGGGAACACTGAAGCTTTCTTT.

The chain has TRBV6-5 and TRBJ1-2; 7 bases match TRBD1. The germline gives CDR1 MNHEY, CDR2 SVGAGI. V lost 5 bases and J lost 8; bases outside the gene matches: 11. The CDR3 sequence is 14 residues long. The CDR3 loop reads CASSQTGLVKGYTF. The DNA for the CDR3 is TGTGCCAGCAGTCAGACAGGGTTGGTAAAAGGCTACACCTTC.

The rearrangement uses TRBV18 and TRBJ1-2; TRBD1 matches at 9 bases. The CDR3 runs to 16 residues. Looked up from germline, CDR1 is KGHSH and CDR2 is LQKENI. The V gene end was trimmed by 6 bases and the J gene end by 0 bases; junction bases not matched to a gene: 8. The CDR3 region is CASSHGDRVSNYGYTF. The DNA for the CDR3 is TGTGCCAGCTCCCACGGGGACAGGGTATCTAACTATGGCTACACCTTC.

CDR3 sequence (DNA): TGTGCCAGCAGCTACGACAGGGGCGGAACTGAAGCTTTCTTT. Translating gives CASSYDRGGTEAFF. The rearrangement links TRBV7-6 to TRBJ1-1; 8 nucleotides match TRBD1. The CDR3 loop spans 14 amino acids. V dropped 4 bases and J dropped 5; count of bases not matched to a gene: 6. Germline V gives CDR1 SGHVS, CDR2 FNYEAQ.

The rearrangement joins TRBV28 to TRBJ1-2, with a possible D match to TRBD1 (6 bases). The V and J ends lost 9 bases and 5 bases respectively, with 22 bases between them. From germline, CDR1 is MDHEN and CDR2 SYDVKM. The CDR3 covers 15 residues. The CDR3 loop is CASGGATLFGYGYTF. The CDR3 DNA sequence: TGTGCCAGTGGGGGGGCGACACTTTTCGGGTATGGCTACACCTTC.

V and J are TRBV2 and TRBJ2-7; D remains unclear. The CDR3 consists of 23 residues. V was shortened by 4 bases and J by 2 bases, with 39 bases between the two germline ends. Per germline, CDR1 SNHLY and CDR2 FYNNEI. The CDR3 DNA reads TGTGCCAGCAGTGTGCAGGTTTCGCGTGGATCCGGTTACGCTGGCGAATTCCCCTACGAGCAGTACTTC. It encodes CASSVQVSRGSGYAGEFPYEQYF.

The V and J genes are TRBV11-3 and TRBJ2-1; D perhaps matches TRBD2 (7 bases). This CDR3 region has 14 residues. V lost 5 bases and J lost 7, with 15 bases in between. The germline CDR1 and CDR2 sequences are SGHNT and YENEEA. The CDR3 is CASSAGGGRNEQFF. The DNA of the CDR3 is TGTGCCAGCAGCGCGGGCGGGGGCCGTAATGAGCAGTTCTTC.

The chain joins TRBV11-3 to TRBJ2-2, with 9 bases fitting TRBD2. V dropped 2 bases and J dropped 1; count of bases not matched to a gene: 11. Germline V gene sequence: CDR1 SGHNT, CDR2 YENEEA. The CDR3 consists of 19 residues. CDR3 region: CASSLRVGSGSQNTGELFF. In DNA, the CDR3 is TGTGCCAGCAGCTTACGAGTCGGTAGCGGGAGCCAGAACACCGGGGAGCTGTTTTTT.

Details on this clone: A read error may produce the germline difference seen at one junction end. V is TRBV5-1 and J is TRBJ2-3; D may be TRBD2 (6 bases). The germline V gene encodes CDR1 SGHRS and CDR2 YFSETQ. The CDR3 is 15 amino acids. This CDR3 is CASSLGRATRGAQYF. CDR3 in DNA: TGTGCCAGCAGCTTGGGGCGGGCGACTAGGGGTGCGCAGTATTTT.

The sample holds one count of this clone. The rearrangement uses TRBV4-3 and TRBJ2-3, with D possibly TRBD2 on 6 matching bases. There are 17 residues in the CDR3. The V gene's germline CDR1 is LGHNA and CDR2 YSLEER. V lost 4 bases and J 4 bases, leaving 21 bases between the germline ends. DNA of the CDR3: TGCGCCAGCAGCCGGACCTCCCGGGGGTCGCGCCCAGATACGCAGTATTTT. Protein: CASSRTSRGSRPDTQYF.

The J gene is TRBJ2-1, the V gene TRBV9; D may be TRBD1 (5 bases). Trimming stripped 0 bases from V and 12 bases from J, with 16 bases between. This CDR3 region has 14 residues. Germline V gene data show CDR1 as SGDLS and CDR2 as YYNGEE. CDR3 sequence: CASSVDGFDQGQFF. The CDR3 bases are TGTGCCAGCAGCGTAGATGGGTTCGACCAGGGGCAGTTCTTC.

The chain is built from TRBV7-3 and TRBJ1-1, with D hard to call. V lost 5 bases and J 8 bases, leaving 18 bases between the germline ends. The CDR3 is 14 residues long. CDR1 SGHTA and CDR2 FQGTGA come from the germline V gene. The CDR3 DNA follows: TGTGCCAGCAGCCTCGGACTGGGATCCCCCGAAGCTTTCTTT. Residues: CASSLGLGSPEAFF.

V is TRBV12-3 or TRBV12-4 and J is TRBJ2-1; D call uncertain. V lost 6 bases to trimming and J lost 8 bases, with 14 bases between them. The CDR3 is 13 amino acids. This CDR3 reads CASSRGQSDEQFF. As DNA, the CDR3 is TGTGCCAGCAGCCGTGGTCAAAGCGATGAGCAGTTCTTC.